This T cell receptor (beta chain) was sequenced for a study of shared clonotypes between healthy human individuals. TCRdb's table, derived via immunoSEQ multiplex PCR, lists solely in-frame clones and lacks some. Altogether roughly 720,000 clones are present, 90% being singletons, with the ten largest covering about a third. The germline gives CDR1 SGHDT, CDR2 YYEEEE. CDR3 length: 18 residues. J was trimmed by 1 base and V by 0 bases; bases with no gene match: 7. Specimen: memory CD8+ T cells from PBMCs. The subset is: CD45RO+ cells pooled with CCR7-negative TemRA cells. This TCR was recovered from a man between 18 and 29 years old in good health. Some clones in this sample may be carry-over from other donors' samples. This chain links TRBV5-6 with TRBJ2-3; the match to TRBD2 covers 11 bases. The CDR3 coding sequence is TGTGCCAGCAGCTTGGCCCTTGGACTAGCGGGCCGCACAGATACGCAGTATTTT. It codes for CASSLALGLAGRTDTQYF.